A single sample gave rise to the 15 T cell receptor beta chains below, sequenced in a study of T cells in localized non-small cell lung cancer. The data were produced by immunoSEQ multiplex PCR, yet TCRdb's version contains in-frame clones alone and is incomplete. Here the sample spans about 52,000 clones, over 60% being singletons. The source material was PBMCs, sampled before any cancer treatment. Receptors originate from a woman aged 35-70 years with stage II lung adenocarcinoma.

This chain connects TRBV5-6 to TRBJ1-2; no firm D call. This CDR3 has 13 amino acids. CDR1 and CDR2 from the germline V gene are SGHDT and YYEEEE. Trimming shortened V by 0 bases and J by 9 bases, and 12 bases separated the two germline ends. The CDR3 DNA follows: TGTGCCAGCAGCTTGGCAGGTACCGGCAGCTACACCTTC. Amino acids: CASSLAGTGSYTF.

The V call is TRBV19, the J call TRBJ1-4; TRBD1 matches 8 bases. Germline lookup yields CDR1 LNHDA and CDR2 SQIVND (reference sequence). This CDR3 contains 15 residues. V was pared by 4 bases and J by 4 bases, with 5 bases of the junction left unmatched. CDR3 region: CASSTQTGDNEKLFF. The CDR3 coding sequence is TGTGCCAGTAGTACCCAGACAGGGGATAATGAAAAACTGTTTTTT.

CDR3 DNA sequence: TGTGCCAGCAGTTTACAGAATCAGCCCCAGCATTTT. It codes for CASSLQNQPQHF. The chain carries TRBV28 and TRBJ1-5; D is ambiguous. The CDR3 is 12 residues long. V lost 2 bases and J 4 bases, leaving 3 bases between the germline ends. From germline, CDR1 is MDHEN and CDR2 SYDVKM.

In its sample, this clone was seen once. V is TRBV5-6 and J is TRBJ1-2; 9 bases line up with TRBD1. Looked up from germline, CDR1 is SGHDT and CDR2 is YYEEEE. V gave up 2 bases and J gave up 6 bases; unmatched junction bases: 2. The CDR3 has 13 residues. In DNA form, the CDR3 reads TGTGCCAGCAGCTTCCGGGACAGGGATGGCTACACCTTC. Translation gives CASSFRDRDGYTF.

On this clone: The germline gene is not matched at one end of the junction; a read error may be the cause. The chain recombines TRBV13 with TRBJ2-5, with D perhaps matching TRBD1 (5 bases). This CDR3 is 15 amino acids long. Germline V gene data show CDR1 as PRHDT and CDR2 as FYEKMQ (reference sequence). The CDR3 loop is CASSIGPSNRETQYF. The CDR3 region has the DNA TGTGCCAGCAGCATAGGGCCATCAAACAGGGAGACCCAGTACTTC.

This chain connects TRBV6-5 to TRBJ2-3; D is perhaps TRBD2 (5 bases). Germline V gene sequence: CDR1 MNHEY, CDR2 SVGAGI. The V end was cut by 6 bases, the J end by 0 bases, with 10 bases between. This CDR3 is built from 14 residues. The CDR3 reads CASRKGASTDTQYF. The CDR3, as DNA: TGTGCCAGCAGGAAGGGAGCTAGCACAGATACGCAGTATTTT.

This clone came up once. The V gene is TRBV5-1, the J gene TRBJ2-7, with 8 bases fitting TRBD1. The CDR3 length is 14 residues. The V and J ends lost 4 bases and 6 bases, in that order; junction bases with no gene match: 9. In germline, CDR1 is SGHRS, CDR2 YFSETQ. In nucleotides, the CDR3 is TGCGCCAGCAGCGCCGCCGGGACAGGAGGCGAGCAGTACTTC. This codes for CASSAAGTGGEQYF.

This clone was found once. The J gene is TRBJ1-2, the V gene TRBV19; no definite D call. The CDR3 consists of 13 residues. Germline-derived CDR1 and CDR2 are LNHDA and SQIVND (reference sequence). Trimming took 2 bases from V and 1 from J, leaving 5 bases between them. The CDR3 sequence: CASSITDNYGYTF. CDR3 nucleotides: TGTGCCAGTAGTATAACTGATAACTATGGCTACACCTTC.

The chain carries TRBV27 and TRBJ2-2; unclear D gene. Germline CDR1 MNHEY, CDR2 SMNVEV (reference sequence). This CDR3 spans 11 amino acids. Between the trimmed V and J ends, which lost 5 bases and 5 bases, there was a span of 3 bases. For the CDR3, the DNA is TGTGCCAGCAGTAGTACCGGGGAGCTGTTTTTT. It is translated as CASSSTGELFF.

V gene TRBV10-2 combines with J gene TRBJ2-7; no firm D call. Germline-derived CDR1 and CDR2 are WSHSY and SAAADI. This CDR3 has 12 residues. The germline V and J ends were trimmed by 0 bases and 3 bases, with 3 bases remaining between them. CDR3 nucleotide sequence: TGCGCCAGCAGTGAGTCGCTCTACGAGCAGTACTTC. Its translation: CASSESLYEQYF.

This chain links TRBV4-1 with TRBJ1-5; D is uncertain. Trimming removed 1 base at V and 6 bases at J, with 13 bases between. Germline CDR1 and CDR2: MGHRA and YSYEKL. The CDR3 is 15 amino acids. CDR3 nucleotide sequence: TGCGCCAGCAGCCAAGTCGGAGTCCCCGGTCAGCCCCAGCATTTT. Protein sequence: CASSQVGVPGQPQHF.

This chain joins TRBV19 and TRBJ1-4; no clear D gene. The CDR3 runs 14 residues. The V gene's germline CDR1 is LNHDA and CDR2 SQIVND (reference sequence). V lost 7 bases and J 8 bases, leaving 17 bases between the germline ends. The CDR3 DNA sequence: TGTGCCAGTAACAATGCCGGGATGGGAGAAAAACTGTTTTTT. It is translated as CASNNAGMGEKLFF. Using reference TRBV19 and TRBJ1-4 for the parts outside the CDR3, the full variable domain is DGGITQSPKYLFRKEGQNVTLSCEQNLNHDAMYWYRQDPGQGLRLIYYSQIVNDFQKGDIAEGYSVSREKKESFPLTVTSAQKNPTAFYLCASNNAGMGEKLFFGSGTQLSVL.

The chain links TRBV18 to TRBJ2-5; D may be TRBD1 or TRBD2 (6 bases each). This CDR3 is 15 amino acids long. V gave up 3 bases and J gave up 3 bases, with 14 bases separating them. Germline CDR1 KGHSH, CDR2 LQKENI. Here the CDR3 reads CASSPGAGIKETQYF. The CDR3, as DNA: TGTGCCAGCTCACCGGGGGCGGGGATAAAAGAGACCCAGTACTTC.

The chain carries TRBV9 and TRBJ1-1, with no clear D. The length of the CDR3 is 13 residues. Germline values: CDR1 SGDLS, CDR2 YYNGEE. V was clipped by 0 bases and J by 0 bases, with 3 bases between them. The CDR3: CASSVEMNTEAFF. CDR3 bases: TGTGCCAGCAGCGTAGAGATGAACACTGAAGCTTTCTTT.

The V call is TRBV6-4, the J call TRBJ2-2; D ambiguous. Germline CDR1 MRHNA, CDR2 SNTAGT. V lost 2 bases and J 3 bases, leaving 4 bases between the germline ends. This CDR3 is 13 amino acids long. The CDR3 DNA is TGTGCCAGCAGTGACAGGGACACCGGGGAGCTGTTTTTT. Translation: CASSDRDTGELFF.